What follows describes a single T cell receptor (beta chain). This entry belongs to a study of blood T cell repertoires in COVID-19. Overall study context: PBMCs, B-cell-depleted T cells, or T cells provided the cDNA or gDNA that made up the material.

The method was immunoSEQ multiplex PCR; TCRdb's version includes in-frame clones alone and lacks a portion of them. The sample includes about 260,000 clones, about 88% of them seen just once. Trimming pared 4 bases from V and 3 bases from J, leaving 15 bases between. The CDR3 totals 14 residues. Germline CDR1 GTSNPN, CDR2 SVGIG (reference sequence). V gene TRBV30 combines with J gene TRBJ2-5, with D possibly matching TRBD1 (6 bases). The sequence came from a man younger than 45 with active or convalescent COVID-19. The sequencing sample was made of peripheral blood. The CDR3 sequence: CAWTPRGMEETQYF. For the CDR3, the DNA is TGTGCCTGGACCCCGAGGGGGATGGAAGAGACCCAGTACTTC.